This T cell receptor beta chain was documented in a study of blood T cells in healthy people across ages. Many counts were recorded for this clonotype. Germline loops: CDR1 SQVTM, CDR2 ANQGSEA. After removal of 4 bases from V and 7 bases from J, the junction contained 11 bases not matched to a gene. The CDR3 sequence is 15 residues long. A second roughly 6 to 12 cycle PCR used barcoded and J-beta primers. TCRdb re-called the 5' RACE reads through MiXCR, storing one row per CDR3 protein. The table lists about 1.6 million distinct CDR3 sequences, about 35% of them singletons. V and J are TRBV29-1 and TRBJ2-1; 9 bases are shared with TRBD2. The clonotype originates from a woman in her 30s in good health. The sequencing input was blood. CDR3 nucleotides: TGCAGCGTTGGACAAGGCGGGAGGGCCCTAAATGAGCAGTTCTTC. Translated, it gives CSVGQGGRALNEQFF.